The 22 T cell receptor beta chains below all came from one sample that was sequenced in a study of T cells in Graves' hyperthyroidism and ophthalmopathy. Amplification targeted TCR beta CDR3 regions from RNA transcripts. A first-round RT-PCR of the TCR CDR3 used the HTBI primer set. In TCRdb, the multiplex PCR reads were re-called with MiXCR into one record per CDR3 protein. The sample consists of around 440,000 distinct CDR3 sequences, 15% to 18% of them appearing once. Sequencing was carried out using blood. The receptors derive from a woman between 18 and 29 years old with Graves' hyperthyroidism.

As DNA, the CDR3 is TGCAGTGCTAGCCCAATGACAGTTGCGGAGACCCAGTACTTC. This gives the protein CSASPMTVAETQYF. The chain couples TRBV20-1 to TRBJ2-5, with D possibly being TRBD1 (5 bases). Germline V gene sequence: CDR1 DFQATT, CDR2 SNEGSKA (reference sequence). This CDR3 contains 14 residues. The germline V and J ends were trimmed by 3 bases and 5 bases, with 16 bases remaining between them.

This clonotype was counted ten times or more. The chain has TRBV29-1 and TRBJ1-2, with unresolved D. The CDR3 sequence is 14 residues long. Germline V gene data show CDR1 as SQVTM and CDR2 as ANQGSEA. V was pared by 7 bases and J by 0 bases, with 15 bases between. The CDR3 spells CSAEDGKPNYGYTF. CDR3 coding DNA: TGCAGCGCTGAGGACGGAAAGCCTAACTATGGCTACACCTTC.

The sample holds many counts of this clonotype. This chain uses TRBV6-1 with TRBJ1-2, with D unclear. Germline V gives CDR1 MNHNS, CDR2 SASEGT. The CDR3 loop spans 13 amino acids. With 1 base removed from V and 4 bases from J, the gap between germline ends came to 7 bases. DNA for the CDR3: TGTGCCAGCAGTGAAGGGCCAGCCTATGGCTACACCTTC. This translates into CASSEGPAYGYTF.

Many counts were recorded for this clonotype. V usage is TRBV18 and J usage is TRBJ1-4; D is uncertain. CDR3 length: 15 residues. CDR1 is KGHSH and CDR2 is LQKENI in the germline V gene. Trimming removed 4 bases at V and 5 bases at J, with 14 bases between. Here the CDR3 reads CASSRAVSSNEKLFF. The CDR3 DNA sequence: TGTGCCAGCTCACGGGCGGTCTCAAGCAATGAAAAACTGTTTTTT.

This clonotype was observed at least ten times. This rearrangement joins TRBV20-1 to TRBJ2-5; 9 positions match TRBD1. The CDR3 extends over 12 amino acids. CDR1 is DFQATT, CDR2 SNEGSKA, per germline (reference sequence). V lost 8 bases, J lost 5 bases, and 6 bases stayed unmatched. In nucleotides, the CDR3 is TGCAGTACCACAGGGGGCTTGGAGACCCAGTACTTC. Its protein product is CSTTGGLETQYF.

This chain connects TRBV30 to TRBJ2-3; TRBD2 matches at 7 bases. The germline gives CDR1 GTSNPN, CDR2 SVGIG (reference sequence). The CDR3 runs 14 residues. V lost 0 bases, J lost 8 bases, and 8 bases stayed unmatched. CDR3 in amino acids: CAWSVWRESGTQYF. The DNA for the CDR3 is TGTGCCTGGAGTGTATGGCGGGAGAGTGGTACGCAGTATTTT.

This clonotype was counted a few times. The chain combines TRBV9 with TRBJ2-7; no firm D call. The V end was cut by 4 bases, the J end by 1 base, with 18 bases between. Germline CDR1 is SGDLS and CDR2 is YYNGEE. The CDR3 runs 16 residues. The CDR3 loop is CASSPRWASPSYEQYF. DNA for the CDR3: TGTGCCAGCAGCCCTAGGTGGGCCTCACCGTCCTACGAGCAGTACTTC.

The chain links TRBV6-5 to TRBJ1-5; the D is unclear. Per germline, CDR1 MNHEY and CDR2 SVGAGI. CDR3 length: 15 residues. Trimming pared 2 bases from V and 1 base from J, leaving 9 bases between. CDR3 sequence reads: CASSYPGISNQPQHF. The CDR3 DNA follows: TGTGCCAGCAGTTACCCGGGGATCAGCAATCAGCCCCAGCATTTT.

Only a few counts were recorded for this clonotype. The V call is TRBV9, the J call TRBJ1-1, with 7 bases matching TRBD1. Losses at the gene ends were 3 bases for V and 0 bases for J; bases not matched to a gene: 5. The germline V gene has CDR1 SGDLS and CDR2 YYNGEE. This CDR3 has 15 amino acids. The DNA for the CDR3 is TGTGCCAGCAGCGCCCACAGGGGATTGAACACTGAAGCTTTCTTT. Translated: CASSAHRGLNTEAFF.

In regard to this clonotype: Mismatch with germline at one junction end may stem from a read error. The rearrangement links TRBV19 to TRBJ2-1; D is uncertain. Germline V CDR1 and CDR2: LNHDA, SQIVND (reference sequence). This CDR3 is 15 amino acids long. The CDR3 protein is CASSQTRSSYNEQSF. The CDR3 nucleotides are TGTGCCAGTAGCCAGACACGGAGCTCCTACAATGAGCAGTCCTTC.

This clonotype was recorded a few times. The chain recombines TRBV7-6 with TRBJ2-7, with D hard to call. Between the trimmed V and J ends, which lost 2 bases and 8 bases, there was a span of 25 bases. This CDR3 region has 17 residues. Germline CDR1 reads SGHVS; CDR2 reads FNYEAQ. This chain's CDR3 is CASSLSAHETPITKQYF. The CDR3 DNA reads TGTGCCAGCAGCTTATCAGCCCACGAGACCCCGATTACGAAGCAGTACTTC. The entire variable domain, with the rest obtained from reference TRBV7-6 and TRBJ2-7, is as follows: GAGVSQSPRYKVTKRGQDVALRCDPISGHVSLYWYRQALGQGPEFLTYFNYEAQQDKSGLPNDRFSAERPEGSISTLTIQRTEQRDSAMYRCASSLSAHETPITKQYFGPGTRLTVT.

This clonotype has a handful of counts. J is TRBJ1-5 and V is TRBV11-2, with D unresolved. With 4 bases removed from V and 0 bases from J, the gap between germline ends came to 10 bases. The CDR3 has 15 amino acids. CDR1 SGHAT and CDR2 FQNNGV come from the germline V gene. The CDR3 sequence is CASSSESYSNQPQHF. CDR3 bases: TGTGCCAGCAGCTCCGAAAGTTATAGCAATCAGCCCCAGCATTTT.

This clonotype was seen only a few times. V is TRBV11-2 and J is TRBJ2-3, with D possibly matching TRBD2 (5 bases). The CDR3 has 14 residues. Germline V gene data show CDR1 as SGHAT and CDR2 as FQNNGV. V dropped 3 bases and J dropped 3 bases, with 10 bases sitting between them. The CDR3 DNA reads TGTGCCAGCAGCTTTCCGGGATGGACAGATACGCAGTATTTT. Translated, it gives CASSFPGWTDTQYF.

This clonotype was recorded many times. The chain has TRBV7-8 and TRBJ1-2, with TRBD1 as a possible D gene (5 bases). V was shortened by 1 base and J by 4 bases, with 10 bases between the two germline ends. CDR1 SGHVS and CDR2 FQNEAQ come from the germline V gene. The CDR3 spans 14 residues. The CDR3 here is CASSLGDSPYGYTF. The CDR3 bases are TGTGCCAGCAGCTTAGGAGACAGTCCCTATGGCTACACCTTC.

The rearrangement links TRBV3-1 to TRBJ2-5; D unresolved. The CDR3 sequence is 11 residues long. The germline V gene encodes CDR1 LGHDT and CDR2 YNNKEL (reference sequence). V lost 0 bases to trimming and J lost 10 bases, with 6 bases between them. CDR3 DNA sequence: TGTGCCAGCAGCCAAGATAGGGTCCAGTACTTC. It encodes CASSQDRVQYF.

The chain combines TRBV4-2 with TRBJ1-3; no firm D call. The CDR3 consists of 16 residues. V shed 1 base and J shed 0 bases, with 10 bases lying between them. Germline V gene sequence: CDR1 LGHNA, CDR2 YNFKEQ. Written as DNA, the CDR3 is TGTGCCAGCAGCCAAGTGGGCGGAATCTCTGGAAACACCATATATTTT. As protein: CASSQVGGISGNTIYF.

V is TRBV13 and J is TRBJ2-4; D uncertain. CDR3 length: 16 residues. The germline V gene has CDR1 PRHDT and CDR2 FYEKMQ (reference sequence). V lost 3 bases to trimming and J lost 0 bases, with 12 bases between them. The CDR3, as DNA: TGTGCCAGCAGCTTCTCTACGACCCTAGCCAAAAACATTCAGTACTTC. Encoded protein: CASSFSTTLAKNIQYF.

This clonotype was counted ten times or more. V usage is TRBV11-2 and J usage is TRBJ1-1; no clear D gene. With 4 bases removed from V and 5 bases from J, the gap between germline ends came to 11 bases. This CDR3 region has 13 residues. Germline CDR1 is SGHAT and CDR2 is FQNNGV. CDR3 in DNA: TGTGCCAGCAGCTCTCCTGGACGTACTGAAGCTTTCTTT. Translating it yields CASSSPGRTEAFF.

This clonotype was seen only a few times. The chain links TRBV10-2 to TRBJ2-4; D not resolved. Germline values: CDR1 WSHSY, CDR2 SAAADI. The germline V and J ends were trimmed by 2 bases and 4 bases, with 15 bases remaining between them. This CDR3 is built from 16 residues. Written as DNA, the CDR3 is TGCGCCAGCAGTGAGCTAGGTGGTCAGCTAAAAAACATTCAGTACTTC. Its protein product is CASSELGGQLKNIQYF.

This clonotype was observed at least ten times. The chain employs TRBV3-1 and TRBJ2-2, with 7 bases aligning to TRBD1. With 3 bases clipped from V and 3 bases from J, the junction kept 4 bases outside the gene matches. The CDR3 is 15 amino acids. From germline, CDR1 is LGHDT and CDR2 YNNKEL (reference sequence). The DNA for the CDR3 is TGTGCCAGCAGCCACCGGGACAGTTACACCGGGGAGCTGTTTTTT. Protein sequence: CASSHRDSYTGELFF.

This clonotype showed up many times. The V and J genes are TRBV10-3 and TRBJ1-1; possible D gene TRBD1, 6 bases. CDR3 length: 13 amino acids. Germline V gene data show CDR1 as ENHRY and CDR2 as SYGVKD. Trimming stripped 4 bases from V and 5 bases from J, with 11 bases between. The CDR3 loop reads CAISVGGRTEAFF. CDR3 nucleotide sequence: TGTGCCATCAGTGTGGGGGGGCGGACTGAAGCTTTCTTT.

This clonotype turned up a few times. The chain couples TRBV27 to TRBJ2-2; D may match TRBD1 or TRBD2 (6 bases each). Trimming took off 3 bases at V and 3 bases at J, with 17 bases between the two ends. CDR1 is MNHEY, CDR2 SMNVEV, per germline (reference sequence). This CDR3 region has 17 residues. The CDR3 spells CASSLYGGRIDTGELFF. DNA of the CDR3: TGTGCCAGCAGTTTGTATGGGGGGCGCATTGACACCGGGGAGCTGTTTTTT.